These 9 T cell receptor beta chains came from one sample sequenced in a study of T cell repertoires in cytomegalovirus infection. TCRdb processed the reads anew with MiXCR; each CDR3 protein has one entry. Of about 310,000 distinct CDR3 sequences in the sample, around a sixth were seen once. Sample: PBMCs. These receptors were collected from a human donor in good health (CMV status not recorded). Some clones in this sample may be carry-over from other donors' samples.

A remark on this clonotype: This may come from a read error, since a much larger clone is one base off. The chain carries TRBV7-2 and TRBJ2-2; D unresolved. In germline, CDR1 is SGHTA, CDR2 FQGNSA. CDR3 length equals 18 residues. Here the CDR3 reads CAGSQNNQQNARTGELFF. In nucleotides, the CDR3 is TGTGCCGGCAGCCAAAACAACCAACAGAATGCCCGAACCGGGGAGCTGTTTTTT.

V gene TRBV7-8 combines with J gene TRBJ2-3, with D uncertain. Trimming removed 5 bases from V and 4 bases from J, with 16 bases in between. The CDR3 consists of 15 residues. Germline V gene sequence: CDR1 SGHVS, CDR2 FQNEAQ. In DNA, the CDR3 is TGTGCCAGCAGCCCCATATTGCCCCGAGCAGATACGCAGTATTTT. It specifies CASSPILPRADTQYF. Drawing the rest from reference TRBV7-8 and TRBJ2-3, the complete variable domain is GAGVSQSPRYKVAKRGQDVALRCDPISGHVSLFWYQQALGQGPEFLTYFQNEAQLDKSGLPSDRFFAERPEGSVSTLKIQRTQQEDSAVYLCASSPILPRADTQYFGPGTRLTVL.

This clonotype was detected only a few times. The chain uses TRBV20-1 and TRBJ1-6, with 9 bases lining up with TRBD1. Germline V lookup: CDR1 DFQATT, CDR2 SNEGSKA (reference sequence). The junction had 6 bases not matched to a gene; V was cut back by 5 bases and J by 7 bases. The length of the CDR3 is 14 residues. This chain's CDR3 is CSALSGTGNSPLHF. The CDR3 DNA reads as TGCAGTGCTCTCTCCGGGACAGGGAATTCACCCCTCCACTTT.

Ten or more counts support this clonotype. This rearrangement joins TRBV7-2 to TRBJ1-6; D remains ambiguous. The CDR3 is 12 amino acids. Deletions cut 5 bases from V and 2 bases from J, with 1 base between. CDR1 and CDR2 (germline): SGHTA, FQGNSA. In nucleotides, the CDR3 is TGTGCCAGCAGCCCCTATAATTCACCCCTCCACTTT. This gives the protein CASSPYNSPLHF.

This clonotype occurred many times. The genes are TRBV20-1 and TRBJ1-2; 9 bases agree with TRBD1. The ends lost 1 base at V and 4 bases at J; junction bases unmatched: 16. The CDR3 extends over 18 amino acids. Germline loops: CDR1 DFQATT, CDR2 SNEGSKA (reference sequence). The chain's CDR3 is CSARVVGQGRFSGYGYTF. CDR3 coding DNA: TGCAGTGCTAGAGTTGTGGGACAGGGTCGGTTTTCGGGCTATGGCTACACCTTC.

This sequence joins TRBV9 and TRBJ2-7; tentatively, D is TRBD1 or TRBD2 (5 bases each). V dropped 2 bases and J dropped 5 bases, with 17 bases sitting between them. The CDR3 sequence is 15 residues long. In germline, CDR1 is SGDLS, CDR2 YYNGEE. CDR3 protein: CASSVGAQNRDEQYF. CDR3 sequence (DNA): TGTGCCAGCAGCGTCGGGGCACAAAACCGAGACGAGCAGTACTTC.

This clonotype was picked up many times. The rearrangement joins TRBV7-2 to TRBJ1-5; 10 bases align to TRBD1. The V gene's germline CDR1 is SGHTA and CDR2 FQGNSA. Germline trimming cut 2 bases from V and 5 bases from J; bases unmatched to any gene: 6. The CDR3 sequence is 16 residues long. CDR3 DNA: TGTGCCAGCAGCTTAATGGTGACAGGGGGCTATCAGCCCCAGCATTTT. Translating it yields CASSLMVTGGYQPQHF.

This clonotype was seen a handful of times. This chain uses TRBV5-1 with TRBJ2-5; D is ambiguous. The germline V gene encodes CDR1 SGHRS and CDR2 YFSETQ. V gave up 0 bases and J gave up 3 bases, with 6 bases separating them. The CDR3 extends over 13 amino acids. The CDR3 bases are TGCGCCAGCAGCTTGGGGGAAAAAGAGACCCAGTACTTC. This codes for CASSLGEKETQYF.

This clonotype was observed at least ten times. V and J are TRBV7-8 and TRBJ1-6; 9 bases are shared with TRBD1. The germline CDR1 and CDR2 sequences are SGHVS and FQNEAQ. V shed 5 bases, J shed 10 bases, and the junction held 9 bases outside the gene matches. This CDR3 spans 15 amino acids. The CDR3 nucleotides are TGTGCCAGCAGCCGGCCGGGACAGGGAAGCTCACCCCTCCACTTT. As protein: CASSRPGQGSSPLHF.